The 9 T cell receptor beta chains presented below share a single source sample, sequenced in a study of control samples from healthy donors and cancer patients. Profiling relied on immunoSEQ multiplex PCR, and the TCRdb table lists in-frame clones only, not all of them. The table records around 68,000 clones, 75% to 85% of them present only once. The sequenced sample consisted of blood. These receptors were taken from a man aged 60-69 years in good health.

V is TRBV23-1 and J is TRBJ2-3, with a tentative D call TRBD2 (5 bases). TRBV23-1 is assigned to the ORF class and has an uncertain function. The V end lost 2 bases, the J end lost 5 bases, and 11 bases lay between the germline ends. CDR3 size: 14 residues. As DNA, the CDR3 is TGCGCCAGCAGTCAACCGGGATCGGGAGATACGCAGTATTTT. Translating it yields CASSQPGSGDTQYF.

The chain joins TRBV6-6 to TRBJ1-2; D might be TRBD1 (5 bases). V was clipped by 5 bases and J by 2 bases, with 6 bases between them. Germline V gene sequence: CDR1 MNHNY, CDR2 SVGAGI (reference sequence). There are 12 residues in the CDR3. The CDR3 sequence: CASSKGNYGYTF. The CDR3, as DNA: TGTGCCAGCAGTAAGGGGAACTATGGCTACACCTTC.

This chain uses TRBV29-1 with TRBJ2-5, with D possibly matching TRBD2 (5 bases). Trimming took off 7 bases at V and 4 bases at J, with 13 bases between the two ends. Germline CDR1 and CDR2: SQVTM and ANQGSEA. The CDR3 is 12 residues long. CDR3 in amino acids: CSGGWETETQYF. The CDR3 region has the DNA TGCAGCGGAGGGTGGGAGACAGAGACCCAGTACTTC. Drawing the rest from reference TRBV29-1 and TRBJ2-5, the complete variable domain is SAVISQKPSRDICQRGTSLTIQCQVDSQVTMMFWYRQQPGQSLTLIATANQGSEATYESGFVIDKFPISRPNLTFSTLTVSNMSPEDSSIYLCSGGWETETQYFGPGTRLLVL.

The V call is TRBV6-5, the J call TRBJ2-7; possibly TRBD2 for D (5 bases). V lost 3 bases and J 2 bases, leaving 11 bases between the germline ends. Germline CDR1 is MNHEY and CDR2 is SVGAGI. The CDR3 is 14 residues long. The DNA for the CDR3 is TGTGCCAGCAGTTATTCCCGCGGGCCCTACGAGCAGTACTTC. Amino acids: CASSYSRGPYEQYF.

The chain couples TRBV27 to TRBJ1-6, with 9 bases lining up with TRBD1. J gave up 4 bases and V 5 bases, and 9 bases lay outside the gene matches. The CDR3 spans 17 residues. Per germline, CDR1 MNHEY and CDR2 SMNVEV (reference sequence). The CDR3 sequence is CASSPRTGDAYNSPLHF. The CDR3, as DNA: TGTGCCAGCAGTCCCCGGACAGGGGATGCGTATAATTCACCCCTCCACTTT.

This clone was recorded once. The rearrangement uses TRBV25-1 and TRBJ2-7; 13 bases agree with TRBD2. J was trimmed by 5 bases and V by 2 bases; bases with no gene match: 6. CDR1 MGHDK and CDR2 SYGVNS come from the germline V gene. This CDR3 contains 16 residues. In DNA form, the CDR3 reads TGTGCCAGCAGTGAAGGACTAGCGGGAGAGTTCCACGAGCAGTACTTC. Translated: CASSEGLAGEFHEQYF.

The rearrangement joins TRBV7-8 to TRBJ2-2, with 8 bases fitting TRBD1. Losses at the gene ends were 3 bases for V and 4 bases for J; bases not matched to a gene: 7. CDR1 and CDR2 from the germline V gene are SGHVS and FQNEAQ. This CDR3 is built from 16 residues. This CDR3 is CASSLRRDRTTGELFF. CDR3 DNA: TGTGCCAGCAGCTTGCGGAGGGACAGGACCACCGGGGAGCTGTTTTTT.

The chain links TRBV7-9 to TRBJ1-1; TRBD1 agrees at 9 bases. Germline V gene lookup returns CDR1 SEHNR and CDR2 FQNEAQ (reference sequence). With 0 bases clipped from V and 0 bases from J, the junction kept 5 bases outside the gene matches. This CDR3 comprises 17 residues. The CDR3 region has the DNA TGTGCCAGCAGCTTAGCTTTGGGGACAGGGTTGAACACTGAAGCTTTCTTT. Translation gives CASSLALGTGLNTEAFF.

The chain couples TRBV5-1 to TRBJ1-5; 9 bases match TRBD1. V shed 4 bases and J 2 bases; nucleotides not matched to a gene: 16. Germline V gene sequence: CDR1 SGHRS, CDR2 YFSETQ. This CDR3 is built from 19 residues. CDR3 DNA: TGCGCCAGCAGCCCCACTGGACAGGGGATCAGTCTTGGCAATCAGCCCCAGCATTTT. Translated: CASSPTGQGISLGNQPQHF.